A single sample is the source of the 10 T cell receptor beta chains below, sequenced in a study of cytomegalovirus exposure and HLA in healthy donors. Clones were read by immunoSEQ multiplex PCR, and TCRdb kept only the in-frame ones, dropping some. The sample yields approximately 160,000 clones, more than 70% seen once. The sample comprised PBMCs. Receptors were obtained from a man aged 30-40 years in good health and CMV-seropositive.

The gene calls are TRBV13 and TRBJ1-2, with D possibly matching TRBD1 (5 bases). The CDR3 loop spans 15 amino acids. V was pared by 5 bases and J by 3 bases, with 16 bases between. Germline V gene lookup returns CDR1 PRHDT and CDR2 FYEKMQ (reference sequence). The CDR3 sequence is CASSAYRPPHYGYTF. The CDR3 nucleotides are TGTGCCAGCAGCGCGTACAGGCCCCCCCACTATGGCTACACCTTC.

The V and J genes are TRBV7-8 and TRBJ2-7, with D possibly being TRBD2 (6 bases). Germline CDR1 SGHVS, CDR2 FQNEAQ. Trimming shortened V by 3 bases and J by 0 bases, and 12 bases separated the two germline ends. The CDR3 is 15 amino acids. DNA for the CDR3: TGTGCCAGCAGCTTTAGCGGAGTCGGCTCCTACGAGCAGTACTTC. This gives the protein CASSFSGVGSYEQYF.

The chain employs TRBV7-9 and TRBJ2-7; TRBD2 matches at 8 bases. V gave up 5 bases and J gave up 5 bases; unmatched junction bases: 8. Germline V gene sequence: CDR1 SEHNR, CDR2 FQNEAQ (reference sequence). The CDR3 contains 14 residues. The CDR3 region is CASSVRLATHEQYF. The DNA for the CDR3 is TGTGCCAGCAGCGTCCGACTAGCGACACACGAGCAGTACTTC.

This rearrangement joins TRBV10-2 to TRBJ2-1; possibly TRBD1 for D (6 bases). This CDR3 spans 14 amino acids. The germline V gene has CDR1 WSHSY and CDR2 SAAADI. V gave up 8 bases and J gave up 4 bases, with 15 bases separating them. The CDR3 spells CASRDTQRYNEQFF. Here the CDR3 DNA reads TGCGCCAGCCGGGACACCCAACGGTACAATGAGCAGTTCTTC.

This sequence joins TRBV19 and TRBJ2-7; 11 bases map to TRBD2. Trimming at V came to 3 bases and at J to 3 bases, leaving 1 base not matched to a gene. CDR1 is LNHDA, CDR2 SQIVND, per germline (reference sequence). This CDR3 spans 14 amino acids. This chain's CDR3 is CASSMTSGIYEQYF. Here the CDR3 DNA reads TGTGCCAGTAGTATGACTAGCGGGATCTACGAGCAGTACTTC.

The rearrangement joins TRBV11-2 to TRBJ2-1; TRBD2 aligns across 9 bases. V shed 6 bases, J shed 6 bases, and the junction held 6 bases outside the gene matches. Per germline, CDR1 SGHAT and CDR2 FQNNGV. CDR3 length: 14 residues. CDR3 residues: CASRTPREGNEQFF. CDR3 in DNA: TGTGCCAGCAGGACCCCGCGGGAGGGCAATGAGCAGTTCTTC.

The V call is TRBV4-1, the J call TRBJ1-1; possibly TRBD1 for D (6 bases). Per the germline V gene, CDR1 is MGHRA and CDR2 is YSYEKL. CDR3 length equals 14 residues. The V gene lost 2 bases and the J gene lost 0 bases, with 7 bases spanning the gap. The CDR3 nucleotides read TGCGCCAGCAGCCAACACAGGGTGAACACTGAAGCTTTCTTT. Its translation is CASSQHRVNTEAFF.

This chain connects TRBV4-1 to TRBJ2-5, with D maybe TRBD1 (5 bases). In germline, CDR1 is MGHRA, CDR2 YSYEKL. The CDR3 spans 14 residues. V was shortened by 4 bases and J by 6 bases, with 15 bases between the two germline ends. CDR3 sequence: CASSPPGQRKTQYF. The DNA of the CDR3 is TGCGCCAGCAGCCCCCCAGGGCAACGGAAGACCCAGTACTTC.

The chain recombines TRBV18 with TRBJ2-5, with 9 bases matching TRBD1. The V gene's germline CDR1 is KGHSH and CDR2 LQKENI. With V trimmed by 3 bases and J by 8 bases, 16 bases remained unmatched. The CDR3 is 17 residues long. CDR3: CASSPTQPGQGQGTQYF. In DNA form, the CDR3 reads TGTGCCAGCTCACCCACCCAACCGGGACAGGGCCAAGGAACCCAGTACTTC. Full variable domain (missing parts from reference TRBV18 and TRBJ2-5): NAGVMQNPRHLVRRRGQEARLRCSPMKGHSHVYWYRQLPEEGLKFMVYLQKENIIDESGMPKERFSAEFPKEGPSILRIQQVVRGDSAAYFCASSPTQPGQGQGTQYFGPGTRLLVL.

The V call is TRBV6-1, the J call TRBJ2-5; 11 bases are a match to TRBD2. CDR1 is MNHNS and CDR2 is SASEGT in the germline V gene. Trimming removed 6 bases from V and 1 base from J; junction bases left unmatched: 4. The CDR3 is 15 residues long. CDR3 sequence reads: CASSRLAGSQETQYF. In nucleotides, the CDR3 is TGTGCCAGCAGCCGACTAGCGGGGAGCCAAGAGACCCAGTACTTC.